The TCR beta chain described here comes from a study of cytomegalovirus exposure and HLA in healthy donors. The primer mix had 60 Vbeta and 13 Jbeta primers. Produced via immunoSEQ multiplex PCR; TCRdb's table is partial and in-frame only. The sample holds 90,000 or so clones; 55% to 75% are singletons and the top ten take 16%. Germline V gene lookup returns CDR1 SGHTA and CDR2 FQGTGA. The CDR3 extends over 15 amino acids. J lost 6 bases, V lost 1 base, and 5 bases had no gene match. The chain has TRBV7-3 and TRBJ2-1, with 8 bases that match TRBD2. This clonotype was sampled from a woman aged 18-35 years in good health and CMV-seropositive. The specimen sequenced was PBMCs. In DNA form, the CDR3 reads TGTGCCAGCAGCTTAAGGGGCGGGGGGACCAATGAGCAGTTCTTC. It specifies CASSLRGGGTNEQFF.